This T cell receptor (beta chain) was identified during a study of blood T cell repertoires in COVID-19. Study-level background: Sources were T cells, B-cell-depleted T cells, or PBMCs; the material itself was cDNA or gDNA.

Trimming at V came to 1 base and at J to 4 bases, leaving 9 bases not matched to a gene. Germline V CDR1 and CDR2: SGDLS, YYNGEE. This CDR3 region has 16 residues. Study processing details: It was from reference gene primer amplification that nucleated cell counts were estimated. Here immunoSEQ multiplex PCR was the method, and the copy in TCRdb shows in-frame clones only, minus some. D and trimming were read from the DNA, whereas the V and J calls and clone size are those reported in that table. The sample holds approximately 82,000 clones, more than 75% seen once. Sequenced: peripheral blood. V and J are TRBV9 and TRBJ1-1; TRBD1 agrees at 8 bases. The receptor's source is a man between 45 and 60 years old with active or convalescent COVID-19. CDR3 sequence (DNA): TGTGCCAGCAGCGTACGACAGGGGACGGGGAGCACTGAAGCTTTCTTT. It specifies CASSVRQGTGSTEAFF.